This is a list of T cell receptor beta chains from one sample in a study of radiotherapy plus CTLA-4 blockade in lung cancer. Sequencing was performed with immunoSEQ multiplex PCR; in TCRdb, only in-frame clones are kept and a portion is missing. The sample has some 51,000 clones, 60% to 80% seen once; the top ten hold around 2.5%. The source was peripheral blood, collected from a patient treated with radiotherapy plus ipilimumab. All receptors derive from a human donor with non-small cell lung cancer whose response to radiotherapy plus ipilimumab could not be evaluated. CDR3s include the opening cysteine and the closing phenylalanine or tryptophan. Each record gives: J gene, CDR3 length, V gene, CDR3 protein.

J: TRBJ1-6
length: 14
V: TRBV7-2
CDR3: CASSASQGALALHF

J: TRBJ2-5
length: 14
V: TRBV6-5
CDR3: CASRPDRIQETQYF

J: TRBJ2-7
length: 15
V: TRBV4-2
CDR3: CASSQGGGSSYEQYF

J: TRBJ2-1
length: 15
V: TRBV5-1
CDR3: CASTLLAGHCNEQFF

J: TRBJ2-7
length: 14
V: TRBV6-5
CDR3: CASSYSPGNVEQYF

J: TRBJ1-2
length: 14
V: TRBV4-1
CDR3: CASSLQVLSYGYTF

J: TRBJ2-5
length: 15
V: TRBV19
CDR3: CASSTDRTPVETQYF

J: TRBJ2-7
length: 15
V: TRBV19
CDR3: CASSSNGGGEDEQYF

J: TRBJ1-2
length: 14
V: TRBV28
CDR3: CASSPPTGDMGYTF

J: TRBJ2-5
length: 14
V: TRBV7-3
CDR3: CASSPSGGRETQYF

J: TRBJ2-2
length: 21
V: TRBV7-8
CDR3: CASSSPGNGPSGGSNTGELFF

J: TRBJ2-5
length: 15
V: TRBV28
CDR3: CASSLSDSSQETQYF

J: TRBJ2-7
length: 15
V: TRBV27
CDR3: CASSGGGHTTYEQYF

J: TRBJ2-1
length: 16
V: TRBV6-4
CDR3: CASSDWSGSPEREQFF

J: TRBJ1-3
length: 13
V: TRBV7-3
CDR3: CASSLGGGNTIYF

J: TRBJ1-5
length: 15
V: TRBV28
CDR3: CASRLRGSSNQPQHF

J: TRBJ2-5
length: 14
V: TRBV5-1
CDR3: CASSSTSGGETQYF

J: TRBJ1-4
length: 13
V: TRBV10-3
CDR3: CAISETGWEKLFF

J: TRBJ1-2
length: 14
V: TRBV11-2
CDR3: CASSRQLPAVGYTF

J: TRBJ1-2
length: 17
V: TRBV28
CDR3: CASSLAGRQGADYGYTF

J: TRBJ1-4
length: 15
V: TRBV5-1
CDR3: CASSGGGTGVEKLFF

J: TRBJ2-7
length: 15
V: TRBV18
CDR3: CASSPGLPWNYEQYF

J: TRBJ2-3
length: 14
V: TRBV11-2
CDR3: CASTGGELIDTQYF

J: TRBJ2-3
length: 16
V: TRBV7-3
CDR3: CASSSLGAGGTDTQYF

J: TRBJ1-1
length: 14
V: TRBV7-3
CDR3: CASSLSGMNTEAFF

J: TRBJ1-6
length: 17
V: TRBV27
CDR3: CASSLFQGSSYNSPLHF

J: TRBJ2-5
length: 15
V: TRBV18
CDR3: CASSPLKQGQETQYF

J: TRBJ2-3
length: 15
V: TRBV7-2
CDR3: CASSLRGITRDTQYF

J: TRBJ1-4
length: 15
V: TRBV5-1
CDR3: CASSPPAGRNEKLFF

J: TRBJ2-5
length: 12
V: TRBV29-1
CDR3: CSARTGPETQYF

J: TRBJ1-2
length: 16
V: TRBV28
CDR3: CASSLRARDRDYGYTF

J: TRBJ2-1
length: 16
V: TRBV19
CDR3: CASSTTSGGIYNEQFF

J: TRBJ1-2
length: 13
V: TRBV28
CDR3: CASRLQGALGYTF

J: TRBJ2-7
length: 14
V: TRBV10-1
CDR3: CASNLDRVISEQYF

J: TRBJ2-1
length: 17
V: TRBV4-3
CDR3: CASSPRLAGGSYNEQFF

J: TRBJ2-1
length: 14
V: TRBV27
CDR3: CASSLAQTYNEQFF

J: TRBJ2-7
length: 14
V: TRBV10-1
CDR3: CASSEGDRGHEQYF

J: TRBJ1-1
length: 14
V: TRBV5-1
CDR3: CASTLGQGYTEAFF

J: TRBJ2-3
length: 16
V: TRBV18
CDR3: CASSPPGRLRVDTQYF

J: TRBJ2-2
length: 14
V: TRBV2
CDR3: CASRRQGASGELFF

J: TRBJ2-4
length: 15
V: TRBV7-2
CDR3: CASSPRTGAKNIQYF

J: TRBJ2-5
length: 11
V: TRBV29-1
CDR3: CSVEVLRQQYF

J: TRBJ2-3
length: 15
V: TRBV2
CDR3: CASRGDSALWDTQYF

J: TRBJ2-1
length: 17
V: TRBV7-6
CDR3: CASSLARQHTAYNEQFF

J: TRBJ2-3
length: 13
V: TRBV9
CDR3: CASSVQGLDTQYF